Each of the 21 T cell receptor beta chains below was sequenced from the same sample in a study of blood T cell repertoires in COVID-19. The method was immunoSEQ multiplex PCR; TCRdb's version includes in-frame clones alone and lacks a portion of them. The repertoire holds 140,000 to 150,000 clones, with approximately 87% as singletons. Source material: peripheral blood. These receptors were collected from a human donor in a cohort sampled during active COVID-19.

The chain carries TRBV24-1 and TRBJ2-1; 9 bases match TRBD1. Per the germline V gene, CDR1 is KGHDR and CDR2 is SFDVKD. The CDR3 runs to 15 residues. After removal of 3 bases from V and 5 bases from J, the junction contained 4 bases not matched to a gene. CDR3 in amino acids: CATSDPGTGNNEQFF. CDR3 nucleotides: TGTGCCACCAGTGATCCCGGGACAGGGAACAATGAGCAGTTCTTC.

The gene calls are TRBV4-1 and TRBJ1-4; D might be TRBD1 (5 bases). CDR3 length equals 14 residues. V lost 4 bases, J lost 8 bases, and 14 bases lay in between. Germline V gene sequence: CDR1 MGHRA, CDR2 YSYEKL. CDR3 in DNA: TGCGCCAGCAGCCCCCCTCGGGGGTACGAAAAACTGTTTTTT. Its translation: CASSPPRGYEKLFF.

The chain carries TRBV5-1 and TRBJ1-2; unclear D gene. This CDR3 spans 15 amino acids. The V and J ends lost 0 bases and 4 bases respectively, with 13 bases between them. Per the germline V gene, CDR1 is SGHRS and CDR2 is YFSETQ. CDR3 coding DNA: TGCGCCAGCAGCTTGGAGTACCAGAACCTCTATGGCTACACCTTC. It encodes CASSLEYQNLYGYTF.

This clone was observed once. V is TRBV12-3 or TRBV12-4 and J is TRBJ2-1; D gene uncertain. V lost 7 bases to trimming and J lost 5 bases, with 12 bases between them. The CDR3 runs to 13 residues. The CDR3 sequence is CASTNRADNEQFF. The CDR3 bases are TGTGCCAGCACAAACAGAGCCGACAATGAGCAGTTCTTC.

The chain recombines TRBV29-1 with TRBJ1-3; no firm D call. In germline, CDR1 is SQVTM, CDR2 ANQGSEA. V lost 4 bases, J lost 0 bases, and 7 bases lay in between. The CDR3 contains 13 residues. In DNA, the CDR3 is TGCAGCGTTGTCGCGCACTCTGGAAACACCATATATTTT. Translating gives CSVVAHSGNTIYF. The whole variable domain, filled in from reference TRBV29-1 and TRBJ1-3, reads SAVISQKPSRDICQRGTSLTIQCQVDSQVTMMFWYRQQPGQSLTLIATANQGSEATYESGFVIDKFPISRPNLTFSTLTVSNMSPEDSSIYLCSVVAHSGNTIYFGEGSWLTVV.

This CDR3 reads CASSDPQGVNTEAFF. CDR3 nucleotides: TGCGCCAGCAGCGACCCCCAGGGGGTGAACACTGAAGCTTTCTTT. The V gene is TRBV5-1, the J gene TRBJ1-1; 7 positions agree with TRBD1. Germline V gene sequence: CDR1 SGHRS, CDR2 YFSETQ. After removal of 4 bases from V and 0 bases from J, the junction contained 6 bases not matched to a gene. The CDR3 runs 15 residues.

The chain links TRBV7-3 to TRBJ2-2; weak D call: TRBD1 (5 bases). The germline V gene has CDR1 SGHTA and CDR2 FQGTGA. Trimming removed 4 bases from V and 2 bases from J, with 14 bases in between. CDR3 size: 16 residues. CDR3 sequence (DNA): TGTGCCAGCAGCTATACTTGGACAAGTAACACCGGGGAGCTGTTTTTT. Residues: CASSYTWTSNTGELFF.

This clone is a singleton in its sample. This rearrangement joins TRBV7-9 to TRBJ2-5, with 8 bases lining up with TRBD2. The CDR3 length is 13 residues. Germline V gene data show CDR1 as SEHNR and CDR2 as FQNEAQ (reference sequence). With 6 bases clipped from V and 5 bases from J, the junction kept 5 bases outside the gene matches. The CDR3 sequence is CASSPGLAETQYF. The CDR3 bases are TGTGCCAGCAGTCCCGGACTAGCCGAGACCCAGTACTTC.

The chain uses TRBV5-1 and TRBJ2-2; tentatively, D is TRBD1 (6 bases). The CDR3 loop spans 16 amino acids. Deletions cut 4 bases from V and 1 base from J, with 14 bases between. CDR1 and CDR2 from the germline V gene are SGHRS and YFSETQ. The CDR3 coding sequence is TGCGCCAGCAGCAGGGGACACGGGGTGAACACCGGGGAGCTGTTTTTT. Encoded protein: CASSRGHGVNTGELFF.

The CDR3, as DNA: TGTGCCAGCAGCCAAGTCACAGGGACGGAAGAGACCCAGTACTTC. As protein: CASSQVTGTEETQYF. The chain combines TRBV3-1 (or the pseudogene TRBV3-2) with TRBJ2-5, with D possibly matching TRBD1 (6 bases). The V end lost 1 base, the J end lost 3 bases, and 12 bases lay between the germline ends. Germline CDR1 LGHDT, CDR2 YNNKEL (reference sequence). The CDR3 length is 15 residues.

CDR3 bases: TGTGCCAGCAGCTTAGGGACACCCACCGGGGAGCTGTTTTTT. Protein: CASSLGTPTGELFF. This chain joins TRBV11-3 and TRBJ2-2, with a weak D call TRBD1 (5 bases). CDR1 and CDR2 (germline): SGHNT, YENEEA. The CDR3 has 14 residues. The V and J ends lost 1 base and 4 bases respectively, with 7 bases between them.

The rearrangement joins TRBV4-2 to TRBJ1-1, with a tentative D call TRBD1 (5 bases). The CDR3 has 14 residues. Germline CDR1 and CDR2: LGHNA and YNFKEQ. The V end was cut by 1 base, the J end by 5 bases, with 11 bases between. CDR3 nucleotide sequence: TGTGCCAGCAGCCAAGGGTCTAAGGGGACTGAAGCTTTCTTT. It translates to CASSQGSKGTEAFF.

This clone has more than one count but fewer than ten. The chain links TRBV5-4 to TRBJ2-7; the D gene is possibly TRBD1 (6 bases). Germline values: CDR1 SGHNT, CDR2 YYREEE (reference sequence). CDR3 length equals 16 residues. The V end was cut by 2 bases, the J end by 1 base, with 16 bases between. This chain's CDR3 is CASSLFGRGRSYEQYV. CDR3 nucleotide sequence: TGTGCCAGCAGCTTATTCGGAAGGGGGAGATCCTACGAGCAGTACGTC.

V gene TRBV4-2 combines with J gene TRBJ1-1; 8 bases map to TRBD1. Germline V CDR1 and CDR2: LGHNA, YNFKEQ. CDR3 length: 14 residues. J was trimmed by 10 bases and V by 0 bases; bases with no gene match: 7. The chain's CDR3 is CASSQDRTGWGAFF. The CDR3, as DNA: TGTGCCAGCAGCCAAGATCGGACAGGGTGGGGAGCTTTCTTT.

The chain employs TRBV7-2 and TRBJ1-2; D remains unclear. Germline assignment: CDR1 SGHTA and CDR2 FQGNSA. CDR3 length: 14 residues. V gave up 5 bases and J gave up 0 bases, with 10 bases separating them. The CDR3 region has the DNA TGTGCCAGCAGCCCTCGGTCAACTAACTATGGCTACACCTTC. Translated, it gives CASSPRSTNYGYTF.

V usage is TRBV18 and J usage is TRBJ2-1; D gene uncertain. V was trimmed by 3 bases and J by 0 bases, leaving 12 bases between them. The germline V gene encodes CDR1 KGHSH and CDR2 LQKENI. The CDR3 spans 16 residues. In DNA form, the CDR3 reads TGTGCCAGCTCACCGAGAGCCCCCGGCTCCTACAATGAGCAGTTCTTC. The encoded protein is CASSPRAPGSYNEQFF.

This chain uses TRBV29-1 with TRBJ2-3; a possible D gene is TRBD2 (5 bases). V lost 7 bases and J 4 bases, leaving 12 bases between the germline ends. CDR1 SQVTM and CDR2 ANQGSEA come from the germline V gene. This CDR3 spans 12 amino acids. The CDR3 here is CSGGSTPDTQYF. The CDR3 DNA follows: TGCAGCGGTGGGAGTACCCCAGATACGCAGTATTTT.

A word on this clone: Different DNA sequences within this sample yield the same CDR3. V gene TRBV7-2 combines with J gene TRBJ1-3; 7 nucleotides agree with TRBD1. Losses at the gene ends were 2 bases for V and 2 bases for J; bases not matched to a gene: 3. Germline CDR1 and CDR2: SGHTA and FQGNSA. The CDR3 is made up of 15 amino acids. The CDR3 protein is CASSLRGQPGNTIYF. The CDR3 DNA sequence: TGTGCCAGCAGCTTAAGGGGGCAACCTGGAAACACCATATATTTT.

This chain uses TRBV7-8 with TRBJ2-3, with 7 bases that match TRBD1. The CDR3 sequence is 16 residues long. V gave up 5 bases and J gave up 1 base; unmatched junction bases: 9. Germline CDR1 SGHVS, CDR2 FQNEAQ. The CDR3 sequence is CASSPWTGGRTDTQYF. CDR3 in DNA: TGTGCCAGCAGCCCTTGGACAGGTGGGCGCACAGATACGCAGTATTTT.

This sequence joins TRBV7-8 and TRBJ1-1; 7 bases are shared with TRBD1. Per the germline V gene, CDR1 is SGHVS and CDR2 is FQNEAQ. This CDR3 has 15 residues. V lost 1 base and J lost 1; bases outside the gene matches: 3. CDR3 coding DNA: TGTGCCAGCAGCTTAGGACAGGGATGGAACACTGAAGCTTTCTTT. This sequence encodes CASSLGQGWNTEAFF.

The J gene is TRBJ1-4, the V gene TRBV9, with D maybe TRBD1 (5 bases). The germline V gene has CDR1 SGDLS and CDR2 YYNGEE. V gave up 0 bases and J gave up 6 bases, with 6 bases separating them. This CDR3 region has 13 residues. The CDR3 region is CASSVAGDEKLFF. CDR3 coding DNA: TGTGCCAGCAGCGTAGCGGGGGATGAAAAACTGTTTTTT.